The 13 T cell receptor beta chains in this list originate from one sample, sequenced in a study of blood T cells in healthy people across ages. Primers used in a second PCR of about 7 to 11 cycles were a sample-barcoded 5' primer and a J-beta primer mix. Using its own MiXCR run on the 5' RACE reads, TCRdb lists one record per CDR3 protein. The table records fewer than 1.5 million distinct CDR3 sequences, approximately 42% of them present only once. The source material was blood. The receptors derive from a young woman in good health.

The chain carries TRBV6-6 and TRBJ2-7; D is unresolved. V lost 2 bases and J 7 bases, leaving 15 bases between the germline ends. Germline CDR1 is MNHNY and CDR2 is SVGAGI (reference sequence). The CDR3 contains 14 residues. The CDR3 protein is CASSYRADLQEQYF. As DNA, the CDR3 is TGTGCCAGCAGTTACAGGGCCGACCTGCAAGAGCAGTACTTC.

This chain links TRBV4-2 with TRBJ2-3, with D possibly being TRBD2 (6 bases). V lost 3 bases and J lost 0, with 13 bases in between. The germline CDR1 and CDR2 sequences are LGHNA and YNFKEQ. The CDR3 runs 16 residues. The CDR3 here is CASSQVADTSTDTQYF. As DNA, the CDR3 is TGTGCCAGCAGCCAGGTAGCGGATACTAGCACAGATACGCAGTATTTT.

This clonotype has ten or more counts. The CDR3 DNA sequence: TGCGCCAGCACCCCCTCGGGGGAGGACACTGAAGCTTTCTTT. This gives the protein CASTPSGEDTEAFF. The chain carries TRBV5-1 and TRBJ1-1; D may be TRBD1 (5 bases). The CDR3 sequence is 14 residues long. Germline V gene lookup returns CDR1 SGHRS and CDR2 YFSETQ. V dropped 6 bases and J dropped 3 bases, with 15 bases sitting between them.

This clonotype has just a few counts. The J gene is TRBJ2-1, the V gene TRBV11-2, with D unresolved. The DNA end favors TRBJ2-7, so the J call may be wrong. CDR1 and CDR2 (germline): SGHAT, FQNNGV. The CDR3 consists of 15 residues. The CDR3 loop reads CASSRVAASYNEQYF. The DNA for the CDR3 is TGTGCCAGTAGCCGGGTGGCAGCGTCCTACAATGAGCAGTACTTC.

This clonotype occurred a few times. The DNA for the CDR3 is TGCGCCAGCAGTAGCGAAACGGAGCAGTTCTTC. The encoded protein is CASSSETEQFF. This chain connects TRBV5-1 to TRBJ2-1, with D possibly matching TRBD2 (5 bases). V lost 5 bases, J lost 10 bases, and 10 bases lay in between. The CDR3 extends over 11 amino acids. Germline assignment: CDR1 SGHRS and CDR2 YFSETQ.

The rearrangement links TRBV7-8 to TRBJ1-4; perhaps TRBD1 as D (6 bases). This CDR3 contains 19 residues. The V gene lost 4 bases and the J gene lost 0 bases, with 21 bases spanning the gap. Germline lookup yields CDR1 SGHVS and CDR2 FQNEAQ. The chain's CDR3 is CASSYTPFVDSTTNEKLFF. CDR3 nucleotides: TGTGCCAGCAGCTATACCCCTTTTGTGGACAGCACAACTAATGAAAAACTGTTTTTT. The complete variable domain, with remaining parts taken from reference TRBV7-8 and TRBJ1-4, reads GAGVSQSPRYKVAKRGQDVALRCDPISGHVSLFWYQQALGQGPEFLTYFQNEAQLDKSGLPSDRFFAERPEGSVSTLKIQRTQQEDSAVYLCASSYTPFVDSTTNEKLFFGSGTQLSVL.

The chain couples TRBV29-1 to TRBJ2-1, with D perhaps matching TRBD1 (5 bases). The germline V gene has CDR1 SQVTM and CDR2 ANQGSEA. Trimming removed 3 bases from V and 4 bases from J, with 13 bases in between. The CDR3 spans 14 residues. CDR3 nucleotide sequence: TGCAGCGTTGATAGGTCAGGGCGTTACAATGAGCAGTTCTTC. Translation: CSVDRSGRYNEQFF.

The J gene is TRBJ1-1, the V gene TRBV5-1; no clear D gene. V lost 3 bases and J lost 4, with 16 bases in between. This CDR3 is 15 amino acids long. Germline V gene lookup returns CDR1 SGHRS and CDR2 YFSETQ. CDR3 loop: CASSSGRLEGTEAFF. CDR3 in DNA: TGCGCCAGCAGCTCGGGCCGACTCGAGGGCACTGAAGCTTTCTTT.

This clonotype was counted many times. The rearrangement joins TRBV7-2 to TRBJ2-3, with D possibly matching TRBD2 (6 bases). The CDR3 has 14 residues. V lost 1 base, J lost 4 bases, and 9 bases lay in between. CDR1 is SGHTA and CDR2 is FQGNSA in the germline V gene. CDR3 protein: CASSLETRADTQYF. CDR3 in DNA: TGTGCCAGCAGCTTAGAGACTAGGGCAGATACGCAGTATTTT.

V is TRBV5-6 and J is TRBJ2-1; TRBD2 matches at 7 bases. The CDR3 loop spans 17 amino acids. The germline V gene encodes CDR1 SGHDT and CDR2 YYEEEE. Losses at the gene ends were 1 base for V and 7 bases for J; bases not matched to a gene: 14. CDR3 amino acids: CASSLWGSGNGLNEQFF. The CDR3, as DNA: TGTGCCAGCAGCTTGTGGGGAAGCGGGAACGGGTTGAATGAGCAGTTCTTC. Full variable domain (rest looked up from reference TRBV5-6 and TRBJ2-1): DAGVTQSPTHLIKTRGQQVTLRCSPKSGHDTVSWYQQALGQGPQFIFQYYEEEERQRGNFPDRFSGHQFPNYSSELNVNALLLGDSALYLCASSLWGSGNGLNEQFFGPGTRLTVL.

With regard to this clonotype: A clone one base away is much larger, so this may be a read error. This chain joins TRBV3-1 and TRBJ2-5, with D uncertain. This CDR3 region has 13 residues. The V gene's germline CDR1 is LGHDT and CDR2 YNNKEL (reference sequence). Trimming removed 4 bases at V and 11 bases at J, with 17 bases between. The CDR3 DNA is TGTGCCAGCAGCCGGCCCAACGGCAATGAGCAGTACTTC. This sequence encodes CASSRPNGNEQYF.

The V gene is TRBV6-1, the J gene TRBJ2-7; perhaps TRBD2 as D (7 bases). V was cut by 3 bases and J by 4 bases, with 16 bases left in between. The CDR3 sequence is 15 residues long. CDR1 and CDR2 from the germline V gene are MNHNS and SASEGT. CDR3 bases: TGTGCCAGCAGTGAGGGGGGGCTTAGCCTATACGAGCAGTACTTC. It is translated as CASSEGGLSLYEQYF.

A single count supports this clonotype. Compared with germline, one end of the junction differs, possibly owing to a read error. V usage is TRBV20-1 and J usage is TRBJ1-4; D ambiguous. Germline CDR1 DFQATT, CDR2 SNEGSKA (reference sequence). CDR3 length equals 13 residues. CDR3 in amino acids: CSTRNGMTEKLFF. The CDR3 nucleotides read TGCAGTACTAGAAACGGCATGACGGAAAAACTGTTTTTT.